These 26 T cell receptor beta chains originate from one sample sequenced in a study of radiation and T cells in renal cell carcinoma (dated by TCRdb to 2018 to 2020). To prepare the library, the immunoSEQ multiplex PCR assay was applied. This is the immuneACCESS table as TCRdb keeps it, with only in-frame sequences that have V and J called. A part of the clones is gone; compared with another copy, unresolved V genes explain less than half, and the rest is unexplained. Recorded for this sample are fewer than 10,000 clones; around three fifths of them occurred a single time. The biggest ten clones account for more than 14% of the sample. According to the study, the label for this sample's time point signals: tumor resected at nephrectomy. The treatment or condition label on this specimen signifies: treatment-naive control, cytoreductive nephrectomy. Material: tumor tissue, obtained from a patient whose treatment was nephrectomy without radiotherapy. Receptors originate from a man aged 55 to 70 with renal cell carcinoma.

The rearrangement uses TRBV7-9 and TRBJ1-1, with D tentatively TRBD1 (5 bases). Deletions cut 5 bases from V and 0 bases from J, with 13 bases between. The CDR3 totals 15 residues. CDR1 is SEHNR, CDR2 FQNEAQ, per germline (reference sequence). The CDR3 here is CASSREGWVNTEAFF. CDR3 bases: TGTGCCAGCAGCCGAGAGGGGTGGGTGAACACTGAAGCTTTCTTT.

The chain has TRBV10-3 and TRBJ2-7; no definite D call. In germline, CDR1 is ENHRY, CDR2 SYGVKD. V was cut by 8 bases and J by 0 bases, with 11 bases left in between. The CDR3 has 13 amino acids. The CDR3 is CAIRPTDSYEQYF. CDR3 nucleotides: TGTGCCATCCGTCCGACGGACTCCTACGAGCAGTACTTC.

V is TRBV25-1 and J is TRBJ1-1, with D possibly TRBD1 on 6 matching bases. Germline CDR1 reads MGHDK; CDR2 reads SYGVNS. The CDR3 length is 15 residues. V was clipped by 1 base and J by 1 base, with 10 bases between them. Written as DNA, the CDR3 is TGTGCCAGCAGTGAATTCGGCAGGGGGAACACTGAAGCTTTCTTT. It encodes CASSEFGRGNTEAFF.

The V call is TRBV15, the J call TRBJ2-3; either TRBD1 or TRBD2 may supply D (5 bases each). CDR3 length: 16 residues. Germline-derived CDR1 and CDR2 are LNHNV and YYDKDF (reference sequence). V was shortened by 5 bases and J by 1 base, with 16 bases between the two germline ends. The CDR3 loop is CATSGGPRDRTDTQYF. CDR3 sequence (DNA): TGTGCCACCAGCGGAGGCCCACGGGACCGCACAGATACGCAGTATTTT.

The table lists this clone with a count of one. The genes are TRBV5-1 and TRBJ1-1, with TRBD1 as a possible D gene (5 bases). Trimming shortened V by 6 bases and J by 6 bases, and 9 bases separated the two germline ends. The CDR3 consists of 11 residues. The germline V gene has CDR1 SGHRS and CDR2 YFSETQ. Here the CDR3 reads CASNQGAEAFF. The CDR3 DNA sequence: TGCGCCAGCAATCAGGGTGCTGAAGCTTTCTTT. Using reference TRBV5-1 and TRBJ1-1 for the parts outside the CDR3, the full variable domain is KAGVTQTPRYLIKTRGQQVTLSCSPISGHRSVSWYQQTPGQGLQFLFEYFSETQRNKGNFPGRFSGRQFSNSRSEMNVSTLELGDSALYLCASNQGAEAFFGQGTRLTVV.

This chain connects TRBV6-5 to TRBJ2-5; 12 bases agree with TRBD2. Per the germline V gene, CDR1 is MNHEY and CDR2 is SVGAGI. The V segment lost 5 bases and the J segment 5 bases; nucleotides outside the gene matches: 6. This CDR3 has 15 amino acids. The DNA for the CDR3 is TGTGCCAGCAGTCCCCTAGCGGGAGGGCAGGAGACCCAGTACTTC. This gives the protein CASSPLAGGQETQYF.

The CDR3 DNA sequence: TGTGCCAGCAGTTTACGCGGATCAAACTACGGTCAGCCCCAGCATTTT. Its protein is CASSLRGSNYGQPQHF. The chain uses TRBV28 and TRBJ1-5; D ambiguous. CDR3 length equals 16 residues. The V gene lost 2 bases and the J gene lost 6 bases, with 17 bases spanning the gap. Germline V CDR1 and CDR2: MDHEN, SYDVKM.

This clone occurred a few times. The chain carries TRBV27 and TRBJ1-1; 7 bases agree with TRBD1. Germline-derived CDR1 and CDR2 are MNHEY and SMNVEV (reference sequence). This CDR3 spans 15 amino acids. J lost 1 base, V lost 6 bases, and 8 bases had no gene match. The DNA of the CDR3 is TGTGCCAGCAGCCCAGGGGGACAGCCGAACACTGAAGCTTTCTTT. It translates to CASSPGGQPNTEAFF.

This chain links TRBV7-3 with TRBJ1-1; tentative D call: TRBD1 (5 bases). V lost 2 bases and J 6 bases, leaving 13 bases between the germline ends. Per germline, CDR1 SGHTA and CDR2 FQGTGA. The CDR3 totals 14 residues. CDR3 DNA sequence: TGTGCCAGCAGCTTAGAGGGGTTGGAGGCTGAAGCTTTCTTT. It translates to CASSLEGLEAEAFF. Combining the CDR3 with reference TRBV7-3 and TRBJ1-1 gives the whole variable domain GAGVSQTPSNKVTEKGKYVELRCDPISGHTALYWYRQSLGQGPEFLIYFQGTGAADDSGLPNDRFFAVRPEGSVSTLKIQRTERGDSAVYLCASSLEGLEAEAFFGQGTRLTVV.

This chain links TRBV29-1 with TRBJ1-2; D not resolved. The ends were cut back, 0 bases at V and 8 bases at J, with 16 bases in the middle. In germline, CDR1 is SQVTM, CDR2 ANQGSEA. CDR3 length: 14 amino acids. In nucleotides, the CDR3 is TGCAGCGTTGAAGATCCTAGGACCCAGGACGGCTACACCTTC. Its protein product is CSVEDPRTQDGYTF. The full variable domain, completed using reference TRBV29-1 and TRBJ1-2, is SAVISQKPSRDICQRGTSLTIQCQVDSQVTMMFWYRQQPGQSLTLIATANQGSEATYESGFVIDKFPISRPNLTFSTLTVSNMSPEDSSIYLCSVEDPRTQDGYTFGSGTRLTVV.

This clone is judged medium-sized. This chain joins TRBV4-1 and TRBJ1-1; D might be TRBD1 (5 bases). The CDR3 consists of 13 residues. Germline CDR1 reads MGHRA; CDR2 reads YSYEKL. Trimming cost V 3 bases and J 0 bases, with 5 bases left between them. The CDR3: CASSQDMNTEAFF. The CDR3 nucleotides read TGCGCCAGCAGCCAGGACATGAACACTGAAGCTTTCTTT.

This rearrangement joins TRBV2 to TRBJ1-5, with D unresolved. Germline V gives CDR1 SNHLY, CDR2 FYNNEI. Between the trimmed V and J ends, which lost 6 bases and 2 bases, there was a span of 8 bases. The CDR3 sequence is 13 residues long. The CDR3 coding sequence is TGTGCCAGCAGAGGTAGGGGCAATCAGCCCCAGCATTTT. It encodes CASRGRGNQPQHF.

This clone was observed a few times. CDR3 coding DNA: TGTGCCAGCAGCTTGACGGCTGAAGCTTTCTTT. Its protein product is CASSLTAEAFF. The chain has TRBV5-5 and TRBJ1-1; D call uncertain. V lost 1 base, J lost 6 bases, and 4 bases lay in between. CDR3 length: 11 amino acids. CDR1 is SGHKS and CDR2 is YYEKEE in the germline V gene (reference sequence).

The chain links TRBV10-2 to TRBJ2-7; the D is unclear. Trimming pared 4 bases from V and 2 bases from J, leaving 6 bases between. Germline lookup yields CDR1 WSHSY and CDR2 SAAADI. CDR3 length: 12 residues. Here the CDR3 DNA reads TGCGCCAGCAGTGTATCCCCCTACGAGCAGTACTTC. It specifies CASSVSPYEQYF.

This rearrangement joins TRBV5-1 to TRBJ1-1, with 7 positions matching TRBD1. V shed 0 bases and J 5 bases; nucleotides not matched to a gene: 4. Germline V gives CDR1 SGHRS, CDR2 YFSETQ. This CDR3 has 14 amino acids. CDR3 amino acids: CASSLAGGGTEAFF. CDR3 sequence (DNA): TGCGCCAGCAGCTTGGCAGGGGGAGGGACTGAAGCTTTCTTT. The full variable domain, completed using reference TRBV5-1 and TRBJ1-1, is KAGVTQTPRYLIKTRGQQVTLSCSPISGHRSVSWYQQTPGQGLQFLFEYFSETQRNKGNFPGRFSGRQFSNSRSEMNVSTLELGDSALYLCASSLAGGGTEAFFGQGTRLTVV.

The V gene is TRBV19, the J gene TRBJ1-5, with D unclear. The ends were cut back, 0 bases at V and 4 bases at J, with 10 bases in the middle. The CDR3 runs 15 residues. Germline assignment: CDR1 LNHDA and CDR2 SQIVND (reference sequence). CDR3 loop: CASSIEGRSNQPQHF. The CDR3 DNA follows: TGTGCCAGTAGTATAGAAGGGAGGTCGAATCAGCCCCAGCATTTT.

This clone was counted between two and nine times. This sequence joins TRBV14 and TRBJ1-1; 8 bases line up with TRBD1. The CDR3 contains 13 residues. V lost 6 bases to trimming and J lost 3 bases; unmatched junction nucleotides: 3. The germline V gene encodes CDR1 SGHDN and CDR2 FVKESK. The CDR3 coding sequence is TGTGCCAGCAGTCAGGACAGGGACACTGAAGCTTTCTTT. Its translation is CASSQDRDTEAFF. Filled out from reference TRBV14 and TRBJ1-1, the complete variable domain reads EAGVTQFPSHSVIEKGQTVTLRCDPISGHDNLYWYRRVMGKEIKFLLHFVKESKQDESGMPNNRFLAERTGGTYSTLKVQPAELEDSGVYFCASSQDRDTEAFFGQGTRLTVV.

In DNA form, the CDR3 reads TGCGCCAGCAGCTTGGTAGGACTCACTGAAGCTTTCTTT. Its translation: CASSLVGLTEAFF. This sequence joins TRBV5-1 and TRBJ1-1; D uncertain. The CDR3 runs to 13 residues. The V end lost 0 bases, the J end lost 4 bases, and 7 bases lay between the germline ends. Germline V gene data show CDR1 as SGHRS and CDR2 as YFSETQ.

This clone was picked up one time. The chain employs TRBV7-8 and TRBJ2-1; TRBD2 is a possible D gene (6 bases). Trimming took off 4 bases at V and 9 bases at J, with 10 bases between the two ends. The CDR3 runs 12 residues. Germline-derived CDR1 and CDR2 are SGHVS and FQNEAQ. The CDR3 nucleotides read TGTGCCAGCAGCTCGACTAGTTTTGAGCAGTTCTTC. Its protein is CASSSTSFEQFF.

This chain joins TRBV10-1 and TRBJ1-5; perhaps TRBD1 as D (5 bases). V gave up 6 bases and J gave up 5 bases, with 11 bases separating them. The germline V gene has CDR1 WNHNN and CDR2 SYGVQD (reference sequence). This CDR3 is 13 amino acids long. The CDR3 loop reads CASSGQRDQPQHF. The CDR3 DNA is TGCGCCAGCAGCGGACAAAGAGATCAGCCCCAGCATTTT.

The chain is built from TRBV5-1 and TRBJ2-5; 8 bases agree with TRBD1. The CDR3 has 17 amino acids. J gave up 4 bases and V 4 bases, and 15 bases lay outside the gene matches. CDR1 SGHRS and CDR2 YFSETQ come from the germline V gene. CDR3 residues: CASSRREQGQGIETQYF. CDR3 bases: TGCGCCAGCAGCCGAAGAGAACAAGGACAGGGAATAGAGACCCAGTACTTC.

The chain couples TRBV7-2 to TRBJ2-2, with a tentative D call TRBD2 (6 bases). V shed 4 bases and J shed 8 bases, with 8 bases lying between them. There are 12 residues in the CDR3. The germline V gene encodes CDR1 SGHTA and CDR2 FQGNSA. As DNA, the CDR3 is TGTGCCAGCAGCTATCGGGGGGGGGAGCTGTTTTTT. Encoded protein: CASSYRGGELFF.

The chain couples TRBV2 to TRBJ2-5, with 9 bases fitting TRBD2. In germline, CDR1 is SNHLY, CDR2 FYNNEI. The CDR3 has 16 amino acids. V lost 6 bases, J lost 1 base, and 9 bases stayed unmatched. The CDR3 DNA is TGTGCCAGCAGGGGGACAACAGCGGGGGGCCAAGAGACCCAGTACTTC. Protein sequence: CASRGTTAGGQETQYF.

This chain connects TRBV5-4 to TRBJ2-5, with D perhaps matching TRBD2 (5 bases). The CDR3 consists of 14 residues. V was trimmed by 0 bases and J by 3 bases, leaving 9 bases between them. The germline gives CDR1 SGHNT, CDR2 YYREEE (reference sequence). CDR3 in amino acids: CASSLGAGEETQYF. The DNA of the CDR3 is TGTGCCAGCAGCTTGGGGGCCGGGGAAGAGACCCAGTACTTC.

The CDR3 bases are TGTGCCAGCCGCAAGGGTACAGTACCTACCGGGGAGCTGTTTTTT. This encodes CASRKGTVPTGELFF. V is TRBV2 and J is TRBJ2-2; D gene unclear. This CDR3 contains 15 residues. Trimming cost V 8 bases and J 5 bases, with 18 bases left between them. CDR1 and CDR2 (germline): SNHLY, FYNNEI.

The CDR3 loop reads CASSFRSTDTQYF. CDR3 coding DNA: TGTGCCAGCAGTTTTCGGTCCACAGATACGCAGTATTTT. This chain links TRBV27 with TRBJ2-3; D call uncertain. V was pared by 3 bases and J by 2 bases, with 6 bases between. The CDR3 totals 13 residues. Germline V gene data show CDR1 as MNHEY and CDR2 as SMNVEV (reference sequence).